The 5 T cell receptor beta chains below were found in one sample sequenced in a study of type 1 and type 2 diabetes patients. Amplification started from genomic DNA. Amplification of the beta chain CDR3 used 30 forward and 13 reverse multiplex primers. Using its own MiXCR run on the multiplex PCR reads, TCRdb lists one record per CDR3 protein. The table records 250,000 to 300,000 distinct CDR3 sequences, approximately 50% of them present only once. Sequenced sample: peripheral blood mononuclear cells (PBMCs). The origin of the receptors is a man between 18 and 35 years old with type 2 diabetes.

The chain uses TRBV11-3 and TRBJ2-1; TRBD1 matches 8 bases. CDR1 and CDR2 from the germline V gene are SGHNT and YENEEA. Trimming cost V 4 bases and J 8 bases; bases outside gene matches: 7. The CDR3 has 14 amino acids. The CDR3 protein is CASSSSDRGHEQFF. In DNA, the CDR3 is TGTGCCAGCAGCTCCAGCGACAGGGGTCATGAGCAGTTCTTC.

Points on this clonotype: This may be a read error, as it is one base from a much larger clone. As DNA, the CDR3 is TGTGCCAGCAAACGGACTAGTGGCAGGGGAAGCACTGAAGCTTTCTTT. Its protein product is CASKRTSGRGSTEAFF. The V gene is TRBV25-1, the J gene TRBJ1-1, with D perhaps TRBD1 (6 bases). Germline V lookup: CDR1 MGHDK, CDR2 SYGVNS. The germline V and J ends were trimmed by 7 bases and 4 bases, with 22 bases remaining between them. There are 16 residues in the CDR3.

This clonotype showed up just a few times. The rearrangement uses TRBV19 and TRBJ2-1; TRBD2 matches 13 bases. Germline V gene lookup returns CDR1 LNHDA and CDR2 SQIVND (reference sequence). The CDR3 is 17 residues long. V shed 5 bases and J 4 bases; nucleotides not matched to a gene: 8. This CDR3 reads CASSPWTSGGSYNEQFF. The CDR3 bases are TGTGCCAGTAGTCCCTGGACTAGCGGGGGTTCTTACAATGAGCAGTTCTTC. The full variable domain, with the rest looked up from reference TRBV19 and TRBJ2-1, is DGGITQSPKYLFRKEGQNVTLSCEQNLNHDAMYWYRQDPGQGLRLIYYSQIVNDFQKGDIAEGYSVSREKKESFPLTVTSAQKNPTAFYLCASSPWTSGGSYNEQFFGPGTRLTVL.

There are many counts of this clonotype. The rearrangement uses TRBV7-3 and TRBJ2-5, with D perhaps matching TRBD1 or TRBD2 (6 bases each). This CDR3 has 15 residues. Germline V lookup: CDR1 SGHTA, CDR2 FQGTGA. The V and J ends lost 2 bases and 5 bases respectively, with 15 bases between them. This chain's CDR3 is CASSLGGTRRETQYF. In DNA, the CDR3 is TGTGCCAGCAGCTTAGGAGGGACACGGAGGGAGACCCAGTACTTC. The full variable domain, rest sourced from reference TRBV7-3 and TRBJ2-5, is GAGVSQTPSNKVTEKGKYVELRCDPISGHTALYWYRQSLGQGPEFLIYFQGTGAADDSGLPNDRFFAVRPEGSVSTLKIQRTERGDSAVYLCASSLGGTRRETQYFGPGTRLLVL.

The V gene is TRBV12-3 or TRBV12-4, the J gene TRBJ2-5, with TRBD2 matching over 10 bases. The CDR3 is 16 residues long. V lost 3 bases to trimming and J lost 1 base; unmatched junction nucleotides: 5. The DNA for the CDR3 is TGTGCCAGCAGTTTCTTCAGCGGGGGGGCCCAAGAGACCCAGTACTTC. Protein product: CASSFFSGGAQETQYF.